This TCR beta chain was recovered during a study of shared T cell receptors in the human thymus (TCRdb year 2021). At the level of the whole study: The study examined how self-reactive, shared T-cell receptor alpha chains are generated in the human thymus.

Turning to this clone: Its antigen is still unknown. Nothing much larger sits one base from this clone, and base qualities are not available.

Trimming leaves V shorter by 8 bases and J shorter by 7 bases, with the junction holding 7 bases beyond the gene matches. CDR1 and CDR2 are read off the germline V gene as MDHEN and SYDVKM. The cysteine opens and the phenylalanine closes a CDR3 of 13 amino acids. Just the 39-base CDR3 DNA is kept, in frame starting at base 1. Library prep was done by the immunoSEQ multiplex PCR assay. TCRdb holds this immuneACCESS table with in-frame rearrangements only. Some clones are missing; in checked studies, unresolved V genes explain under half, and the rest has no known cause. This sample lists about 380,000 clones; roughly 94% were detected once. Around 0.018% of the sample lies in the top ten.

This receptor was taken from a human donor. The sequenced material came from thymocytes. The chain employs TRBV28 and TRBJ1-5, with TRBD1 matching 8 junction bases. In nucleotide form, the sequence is TGTGCCAGCTTTGGGACAGGCTACCAGCCCCAGCATTTT. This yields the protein CASFGTGYQPQHF.